This T cell receptor beta chain was profiled in a study of metastatic and nonmetastatic thyroid tumors. Prior to thyroid surgery, none of the patients had received any treatment. From the PCR reads, TCRdb re-called clones with MiXCR. This sample carries tens of thousands of clones, around 14% of them seen once, and the ten largest clones take 3.6%. The V end was cut by 8 bases, the J end by 5 bases, with 15 bases between. This CDR3 is 14 amino acids long. Germline CDR1 MDHEN, CDR2 SYDVKM. This clone was detected many times. This clonotype was sampled from a female donor with papillary thyroid cancer or a benign thyroid nodule (not recorded which). Some clones in this sample may be carry-over from other donors' samples. Sequenced material: blood. V and J are TRBV28 and TRBJ1-4, with D perhaps TRBD1 (6 bases). CDR3 nucleotides: TGTGCCAGCTCCCGAGACAGGCCCAATGAAAAACTGTTTTTT. Its protein is CASSRDRPNEKLFF.